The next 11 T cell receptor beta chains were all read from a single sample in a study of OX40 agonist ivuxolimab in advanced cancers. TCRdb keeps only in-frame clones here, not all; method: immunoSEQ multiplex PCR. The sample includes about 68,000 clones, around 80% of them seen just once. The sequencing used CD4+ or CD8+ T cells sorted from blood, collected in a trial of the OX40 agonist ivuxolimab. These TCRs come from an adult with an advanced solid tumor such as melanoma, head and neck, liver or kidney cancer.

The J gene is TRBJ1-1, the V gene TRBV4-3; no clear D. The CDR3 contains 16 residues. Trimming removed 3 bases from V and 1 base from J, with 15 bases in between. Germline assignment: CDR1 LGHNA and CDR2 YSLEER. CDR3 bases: TGCGCCAGCAGCCATGCGCCCCTGATCTCGAACACTGAAGCTTTCTTT. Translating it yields CASSHAPLISNTEAFF.

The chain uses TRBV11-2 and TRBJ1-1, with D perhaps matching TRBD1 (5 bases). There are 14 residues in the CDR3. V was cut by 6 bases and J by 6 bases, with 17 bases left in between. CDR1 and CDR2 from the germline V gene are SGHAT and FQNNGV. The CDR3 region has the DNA TGTGCCAGCAGGCAAATAATGGGGGTCCCTGAAGCTTTCTTT. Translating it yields CASRQIMGVPEAFF.

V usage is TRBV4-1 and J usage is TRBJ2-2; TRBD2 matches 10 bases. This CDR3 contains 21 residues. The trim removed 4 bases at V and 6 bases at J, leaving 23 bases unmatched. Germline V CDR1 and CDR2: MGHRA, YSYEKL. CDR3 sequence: CASSRREYGASGRSVAGELFF. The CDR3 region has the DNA TGCGCCAGCAGCCGAAGGGAGTATGGCGCTAGCGGGAGATCTGTGGCCGGGGAGCTGTTTTTT.

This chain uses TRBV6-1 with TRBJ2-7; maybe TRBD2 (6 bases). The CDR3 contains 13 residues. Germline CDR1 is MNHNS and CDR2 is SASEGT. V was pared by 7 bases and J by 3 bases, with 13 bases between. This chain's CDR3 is CASIGPAGYEQYF. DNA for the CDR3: TGTGCCAGCATAGGCCCAGCGGGCTACGAGCAGTACTTC.

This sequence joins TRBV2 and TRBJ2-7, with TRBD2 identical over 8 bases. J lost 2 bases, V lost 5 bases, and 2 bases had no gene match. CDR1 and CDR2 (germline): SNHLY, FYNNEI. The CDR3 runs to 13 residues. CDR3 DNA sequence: TGTGCCAGCAGTACAGCGGGAGCCTACGAGCAGTACTTC. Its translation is CASSTAGAYEQYF.

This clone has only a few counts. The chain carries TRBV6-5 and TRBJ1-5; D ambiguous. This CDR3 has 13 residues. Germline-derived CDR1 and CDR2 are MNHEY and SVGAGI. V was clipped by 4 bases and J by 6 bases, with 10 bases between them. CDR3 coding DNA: TGTGCCAGCAGTTTGGGGAAGGGTCAGCCCCAGCATTTT. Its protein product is CASSLGKGQPQHF.

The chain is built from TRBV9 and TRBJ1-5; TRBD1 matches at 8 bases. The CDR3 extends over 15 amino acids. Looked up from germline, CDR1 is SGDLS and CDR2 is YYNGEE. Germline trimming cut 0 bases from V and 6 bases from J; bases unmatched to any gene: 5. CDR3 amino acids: CASSVGQGAGQPQHF. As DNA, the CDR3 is TGTGCCAGCAGCGTAGGGCAGGGGGCCGGTCAGCCCCAGCATTTT. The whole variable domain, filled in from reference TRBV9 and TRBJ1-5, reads DSGVTQTPKHLITATGQRVTLRCSPRSGDLSVYWYQQSLDQGLQFLIQYYNGEERAKGNILERFSAQQFPDLHSELNLSSLELGDSALYFCASSVGQGAGQPQHFGDGTRLSIL.

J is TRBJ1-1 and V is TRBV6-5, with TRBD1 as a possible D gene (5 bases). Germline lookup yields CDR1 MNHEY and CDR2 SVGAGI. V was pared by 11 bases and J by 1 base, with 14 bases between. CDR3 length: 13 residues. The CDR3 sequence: CACGGRANTEAFF. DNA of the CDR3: TGTGCCTGCGGGGGTAGGGCGAACACTGAAGCTTTCTTT.

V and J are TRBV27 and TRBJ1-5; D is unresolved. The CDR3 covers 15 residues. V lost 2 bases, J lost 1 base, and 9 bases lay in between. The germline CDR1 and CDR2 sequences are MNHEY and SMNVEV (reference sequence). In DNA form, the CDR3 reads TGTGCCAGCAGTTTAAGCGGGCCGAGCAATCAGCCCCAGCATTTT. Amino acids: CASSLSGPSNQPQHF.

CDR3 sequence (DNA): TGTGCCAGCAGCCTGACCATCGGGATTCCGCAGGTCCAAGAGACCCAGTACTTC. Its translation is CASSLTIGIPQVQETQYF. The V and J genes are TRBV9 and TRBJ2-5, with TRBD2 as a possible D gene (5 bases). Germline CDR1 and CDR2: SGDLS and YYNGEE. This CDR3 contains 18 residues. Trimming stripped 4 bases from V and 1 base from J, with 23 bases between.

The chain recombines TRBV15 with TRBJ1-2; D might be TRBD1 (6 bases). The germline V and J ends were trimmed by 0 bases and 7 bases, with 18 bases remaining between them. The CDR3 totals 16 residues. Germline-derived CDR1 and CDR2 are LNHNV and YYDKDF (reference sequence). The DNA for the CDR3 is TGTGCCACCAGCAGAGATGGAGGGGGGCTGGCCTTTGGCTACACCTTC. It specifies CATSRDGGGLAFGYTF.